This T cell receptor beta chain was found in a study of blood T cell repertoires in COVID-19. The authors' processing: The authors estimated nucleated cell counts from reference gene primer amplification. Produced via immunoSEQ multiplex PCR; TCRdb's table is partial and in-frame only. V, J and clone size reflect that table, while D and trimming were determined from the DNA. The table shows fewer than 400,000 clones, with approximately 90% occurring only once. The CDR3 has 17 residues. V lost 0 bases and J 1 base, leaving 16 bases between the germline ends. Per germline, CDR1 GTSNPN and CDR2 SVGIG (reference sequence).

The genes are TRBV30 and TRBJ1-5, with D perhaps matching TRBD1 (5 bases). The material sequenced was PBMCs or T cells enriched from blood (not recorded which). The sequence was collected from a woman between 18 and 29 years old who had recovered from COVID-19. The CDR3 nucleotides read TGTGCCTGGAGTGTACAATGGGGGGAAGGCAGCAATCAGCCCCAGCATTTT. Translated, it gives CAWSVQWGEGSNQPQHF.